The sequence of this TCR beta chain was determined in a study of immune evolution from preneoplasia to lung adenocarcinoma. Produced via immunoSEQ multiplex PCR; TCRdb's table is partial and in-frame only. Among several thousand clones, about 80% were seen once, and the ten largest hold roughly 8.2%. Each case's diagnosis was confirmed by two pathologists on H&E. The CDR3 runs to 14 residues. Deletions cut 0 bases from V and 4 bases from J, with 9 bases between. CDR1 and CDR2 (germline): LGHNA, YSLEER. The sequence derives from a person aged 65 to 79 with lung adenocarcinoma. V gene TRBV4-3 combines with J gene TRBJ1-2; D unresolved. Specimen: FFPE minimally invasive lung adenocarcinoma tissue. CDR3 nucleotide sequence: TGCGCCAGCAGCCAAGAGGTGGGCCCCTATGGCTACACCTTC. As protein: CASSQEVGPYGYTF.